This T cell receptor beta chain was retrieved from a study of siplizumab effects on memory and regulatory T cells. Study results and caveats: Left unconfirmed was the suppressive function of proliferating Tregs from siplizumab cultures. Apparently more diverse than memory cells, naive T cells also seemed major alloresponse contributors.

As regards this clone: No antigen is known for it.

TCRdb's copy holds only in-frame clones and misses some; the assay was immunoSEQ multiplex PCR. This sample has approximately 100,000 clones, with 92% found just once. The specimen was Tregs sorted from blood. The clonotype comes from a human donor in good health.

The CDR3 nucleotides are TGTGCCAGCAGTTACTCGACGGGGGAAGACACCTTC. Its translation is CASSYSTGEDTF. The chain recombines TRBV6-6 with TRBJ1-2, with D perhaps TRBD1 (5 bases). Germline V gene lookup returns CDR1 MNHNY and CDR2 SVGAGI (reference sequence). The V and J ends lost 0 bases and 12 bases respectively, with 11 bases between them. The CDR3 sequence is 12 residues long.